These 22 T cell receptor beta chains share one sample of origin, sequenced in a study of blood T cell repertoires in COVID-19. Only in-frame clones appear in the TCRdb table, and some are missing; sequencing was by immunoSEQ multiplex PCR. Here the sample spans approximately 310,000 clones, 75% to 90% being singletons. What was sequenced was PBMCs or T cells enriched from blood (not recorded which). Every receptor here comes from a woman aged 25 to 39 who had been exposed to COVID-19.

The CDR3 region is CASSLAWERGEAFF. The CDR3 DNA is TGTGCCAGCAGCTTGGCTTGGGAGCGGGGGGAAGCTTTCTTT. This chain links TRBV5-5 with TRBJ1-1; TRBD1 is a possible D gene (5 bases). Trimming took 0 bases from V and 8 from J, leaving 14 bases between them. CDR3 length: 14 amino acids. Germline V CDR1 and CDR2: SGHKS, YYEKEE (reference sequence).

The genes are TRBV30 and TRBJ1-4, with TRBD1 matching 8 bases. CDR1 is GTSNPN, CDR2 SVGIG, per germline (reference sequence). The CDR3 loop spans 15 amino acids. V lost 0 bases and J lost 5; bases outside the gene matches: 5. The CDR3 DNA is TGTGCCTGGAGTGTACATCAGGGGGCGAATGAAAAACTGTTTTTT. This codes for CAWSVHQGANEKLFF.

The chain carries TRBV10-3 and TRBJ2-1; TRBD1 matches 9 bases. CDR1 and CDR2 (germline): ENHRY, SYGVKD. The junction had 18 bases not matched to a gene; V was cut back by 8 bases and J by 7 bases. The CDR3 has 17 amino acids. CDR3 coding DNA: TGTGCCATCTCCACCCGAACTCCGGGACAGGGTAGTAATGAGCAGTTCTTC. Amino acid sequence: CAISTRTPGQGSNEQFF.

In DNA form, the CDR3 reads TGTGCCAGCAGTTACTTCACAGGGTTCACCGGGGAGCTGTTTTTT. Translating it yields CASSYFTGFTGELFF. The chain recombines TRBV6-5 with TRBJ2-2; D may be TRBD1 (6 bases). CDR3 length equals 15 residues. Germline V gene sequence: CDR1 MNHEY, CDR2 SVGAGI. V dropped 1 base and J dropped 4 bases, with 10 bases sitting between them.

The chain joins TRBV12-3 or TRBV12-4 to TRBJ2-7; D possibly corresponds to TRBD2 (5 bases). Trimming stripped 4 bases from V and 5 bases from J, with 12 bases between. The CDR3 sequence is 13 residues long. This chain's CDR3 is CASSSLVLHEQYF. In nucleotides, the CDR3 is TGTGCCAGCAGTTCACTAGTCCTCCACGAGCAGTACTTC.

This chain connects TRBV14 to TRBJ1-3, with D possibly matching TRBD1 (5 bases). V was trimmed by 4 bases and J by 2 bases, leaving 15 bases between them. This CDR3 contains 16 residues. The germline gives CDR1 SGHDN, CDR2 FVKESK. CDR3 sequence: CASSPLEGRTGNTIYF. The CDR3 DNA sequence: TGTGCCAGCAGCCCCCTGGAGGGACGCACTGGAAACACCATATATTTT.

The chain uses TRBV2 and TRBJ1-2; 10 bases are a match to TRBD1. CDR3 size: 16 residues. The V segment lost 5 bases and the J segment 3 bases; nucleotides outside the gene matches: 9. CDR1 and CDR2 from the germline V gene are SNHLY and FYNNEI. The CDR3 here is CASSLLRTGGDYGYTF. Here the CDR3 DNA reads TGTGCCAGCAGTCTATTAAGGACAGGGGGTGACTATGGCTACACCTTC.

In DNA form, the CDR3 reads TGTGCCAGCAGACAAACAGGGCCCTATAATGAAAAACTGTTTTTT. Amino acids: CASRQTGPYNEKLFF. The rearrangement links TRBV27 to TRBJ1-4; TRBD1 might be the D (6 bases). Per the germline V gene, CDR1 is MNHEY and CDR2 is SMNVEV (reference sequence). This CDR3 region has 15 residues. V was pared by 6 bases and J by 4 bases, with 15 bases between.

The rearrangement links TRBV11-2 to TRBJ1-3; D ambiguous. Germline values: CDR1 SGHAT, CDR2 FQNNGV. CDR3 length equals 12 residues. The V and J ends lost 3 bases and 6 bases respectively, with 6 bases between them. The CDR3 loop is CASSFSVNTIYF. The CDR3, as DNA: TGTGCCAGCAGCTTTAGTGTAAACACCATATATTTT. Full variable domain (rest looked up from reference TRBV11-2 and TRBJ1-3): EAGVAQSPRYKIIEKRQSVAFWCNPISGHATLYWYQQILGQGPKLLIQFQNNGVVDDSQLPKDRFSAERLKGVDSTLKIQPAKLEDSAVYLCASSFSVNTIYFGEGSWLTVV.

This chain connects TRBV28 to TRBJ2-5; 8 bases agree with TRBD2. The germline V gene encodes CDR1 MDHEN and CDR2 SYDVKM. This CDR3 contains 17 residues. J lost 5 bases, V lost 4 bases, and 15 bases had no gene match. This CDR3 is CASSSLRVAGSRETQYF. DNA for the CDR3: TGTGCCAGCAGTTCATTACGGGTAGCGGGGTCCCGGGAGACCCAGTACTTC.

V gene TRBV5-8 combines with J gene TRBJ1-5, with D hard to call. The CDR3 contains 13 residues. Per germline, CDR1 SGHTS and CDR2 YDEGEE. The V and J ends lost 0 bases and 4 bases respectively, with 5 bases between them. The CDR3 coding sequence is TGTGCCAGCAGCTTGGTCCGTAATCAGCCCCAGCATTTT. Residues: CASSLVRNQPQHF.

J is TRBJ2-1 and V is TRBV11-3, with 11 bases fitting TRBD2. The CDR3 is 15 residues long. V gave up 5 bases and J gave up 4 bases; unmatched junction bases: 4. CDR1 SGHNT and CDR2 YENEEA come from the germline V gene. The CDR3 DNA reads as TGTGCCAGCAGCCCCCGGACTAGCGGGTACAATGAGCAGTTCTTC. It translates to CASSPRTSGYNEQFF.

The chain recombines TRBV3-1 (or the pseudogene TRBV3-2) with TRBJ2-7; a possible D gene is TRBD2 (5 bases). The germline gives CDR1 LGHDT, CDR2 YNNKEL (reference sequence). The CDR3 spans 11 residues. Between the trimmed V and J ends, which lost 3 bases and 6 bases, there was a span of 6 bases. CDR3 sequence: CASSHGGEQYF. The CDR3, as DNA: TGTGCCAGCAGCCATGGAGGCGAGCAGTACTTC.

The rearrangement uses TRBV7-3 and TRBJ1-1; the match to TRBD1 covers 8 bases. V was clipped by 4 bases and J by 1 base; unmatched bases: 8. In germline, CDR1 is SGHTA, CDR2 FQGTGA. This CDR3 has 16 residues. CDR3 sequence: CASSSRGRGANTEAFF. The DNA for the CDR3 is TGTGCCAGCAGCTCCAGGGGGCGAGGCGCGAACACTGAAGCTTTCTTT.

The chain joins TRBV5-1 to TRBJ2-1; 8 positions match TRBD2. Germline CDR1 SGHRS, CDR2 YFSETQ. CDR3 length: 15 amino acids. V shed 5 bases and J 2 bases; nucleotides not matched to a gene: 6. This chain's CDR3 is CASSSGGGPYNEQFF. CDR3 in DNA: TGCGCCAGCAGTTCAGGCGGGGGGCCCTACAATGAGCAGTTCTTC.

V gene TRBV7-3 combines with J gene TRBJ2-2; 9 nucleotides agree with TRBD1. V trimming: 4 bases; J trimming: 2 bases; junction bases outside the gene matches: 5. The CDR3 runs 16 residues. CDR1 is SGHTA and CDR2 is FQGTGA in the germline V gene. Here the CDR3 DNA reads TGTGCCAGCAGCTCCACAGGGGGCAAAAACACCGGGGAGCTGTTTTTT. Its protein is CASSSTGGKNTGELFF.

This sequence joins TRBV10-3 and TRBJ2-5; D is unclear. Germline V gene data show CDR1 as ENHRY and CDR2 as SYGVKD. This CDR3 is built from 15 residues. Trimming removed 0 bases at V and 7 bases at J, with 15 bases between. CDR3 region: CAISESVIIEVTQYF. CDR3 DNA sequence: TGTGCCATCAGTGAGTCGGTGATAATTGAGGTGACCCAGTACTTC.

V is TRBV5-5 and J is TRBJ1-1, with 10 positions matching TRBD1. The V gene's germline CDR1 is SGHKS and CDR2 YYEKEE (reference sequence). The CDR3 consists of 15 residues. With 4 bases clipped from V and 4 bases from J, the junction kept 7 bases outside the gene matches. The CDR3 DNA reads TGTGCCAGCAGCCCACCGGGACAGGGGATCACTGAAGCTTTCTTT. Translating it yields CASSPPGQGITEAFF.

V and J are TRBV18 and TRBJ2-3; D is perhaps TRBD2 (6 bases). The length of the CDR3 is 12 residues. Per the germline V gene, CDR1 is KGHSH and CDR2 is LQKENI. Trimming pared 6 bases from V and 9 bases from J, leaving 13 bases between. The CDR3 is CASSRELGTQYF. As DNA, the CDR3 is TGTGCCAGCTCCCGGGAGCTGGGCACGCAGTATTTT.

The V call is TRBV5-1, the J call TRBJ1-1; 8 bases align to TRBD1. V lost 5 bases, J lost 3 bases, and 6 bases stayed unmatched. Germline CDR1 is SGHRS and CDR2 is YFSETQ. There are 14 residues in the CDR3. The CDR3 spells CASRRTGLDTEAFF. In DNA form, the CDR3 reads TGCGCCAGCAGGCGGACAGGGCTTGACACTGAAGCTTTCTTT.

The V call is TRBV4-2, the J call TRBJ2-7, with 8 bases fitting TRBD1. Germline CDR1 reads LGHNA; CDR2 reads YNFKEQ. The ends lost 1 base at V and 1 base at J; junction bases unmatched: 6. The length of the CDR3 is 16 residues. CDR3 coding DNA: TGTGCCAGCAGCCAAGGATCAGGACAGGGTTCCTACGAGCAGTACTTC. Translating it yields CASSQGSGQGSYEQYF.

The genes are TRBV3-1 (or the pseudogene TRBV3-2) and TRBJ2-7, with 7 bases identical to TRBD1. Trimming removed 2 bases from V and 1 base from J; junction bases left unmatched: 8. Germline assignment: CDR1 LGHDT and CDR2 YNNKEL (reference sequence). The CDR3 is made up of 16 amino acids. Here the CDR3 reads CASSQNPSGQSYEQYF. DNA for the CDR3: TGTGCCAGCAGCCAAAATCCTTCGGGACAGTCCTACGAGCAGTACTTC.